One TCR beta chain is described in this entry. This sample was taken from a study of blood T cell repertoires in COVID-19. The wider study: Samples representing acute and convalescent COVID-19 were sourced from the United States, Italy and Spain.

TCRdb's table, derived via immunoSEQ multiplex PCR, lists solely in-frame clones and lacks some. This table has 200,000 to 250,000 clones, roughly nine tenths appearing once. The germline V gene encodes CDR1 SEHNR and CDR2 FQNEAQ (reference sequence). With V trimmed by 1 base and J by 1 base, 7 bases remained unmatched. CDR3 length equals 17 residues. Participant ages covered 18 to 89 years across 20 to 25 US areas. Self-reported history from a screening survey and questionnaire set each donor's cohort. The J gene is TRBJ1-1, the V gene TRBV7-9, with 9 bases lining up with TRBD1. This receptor was taken from a woman aged 18-35 years in a cohort exposed to, infected with or recovered from COVID-19 (not recorded which). The specimen sequenced was PBMCs or T cells enriched from blood (not recorded which). This chain's CDR3 is CASSLGGQGSRNTEAFF. CDR3 nucleotide sequence: TGTGCCAGCAGCTTAGGGGGACAGGGAAGTAGGAACACTGAAGCTTTCTTT.